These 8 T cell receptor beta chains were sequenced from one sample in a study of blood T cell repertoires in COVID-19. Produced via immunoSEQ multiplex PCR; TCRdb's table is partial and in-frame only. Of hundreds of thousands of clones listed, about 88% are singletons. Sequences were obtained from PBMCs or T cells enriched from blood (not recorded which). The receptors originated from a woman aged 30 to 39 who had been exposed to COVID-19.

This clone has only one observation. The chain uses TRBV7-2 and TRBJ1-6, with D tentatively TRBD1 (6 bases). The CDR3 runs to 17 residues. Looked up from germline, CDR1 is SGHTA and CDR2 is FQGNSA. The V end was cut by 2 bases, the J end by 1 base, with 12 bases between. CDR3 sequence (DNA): TGTGCCAGCAGCTTACAGGGGAATCCATCCTATAATTCACCCCTCCACTTT. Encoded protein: CASSLQGNPSYNSPLHF.

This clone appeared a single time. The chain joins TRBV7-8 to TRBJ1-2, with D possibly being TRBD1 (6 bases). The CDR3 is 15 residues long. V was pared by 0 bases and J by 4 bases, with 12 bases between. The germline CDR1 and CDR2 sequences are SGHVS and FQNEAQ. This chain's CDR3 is CASSLAEGGTYGYTF. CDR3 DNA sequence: TGTGCCAGCAGCTTAGCGGAGGGGGGGACCTATGGCTACACCTTC.

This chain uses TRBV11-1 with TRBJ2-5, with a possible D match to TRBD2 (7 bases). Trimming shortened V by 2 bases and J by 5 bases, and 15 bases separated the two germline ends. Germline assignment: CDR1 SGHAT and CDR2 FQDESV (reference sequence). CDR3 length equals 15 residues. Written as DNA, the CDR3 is TGTGCCAGCAGCTTAAGGGGGGGGGCCTGGGAGACCCAGTACTTC. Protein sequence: CASSLRGGAWETQYF.

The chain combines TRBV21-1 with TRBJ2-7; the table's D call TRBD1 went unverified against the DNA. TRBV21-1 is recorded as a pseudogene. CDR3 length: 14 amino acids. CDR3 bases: TGTGCCAGCAGCTCCGGGACAGGGGACTACGAGCAGTACTTC. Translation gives CASSSGTGDYEQYF.

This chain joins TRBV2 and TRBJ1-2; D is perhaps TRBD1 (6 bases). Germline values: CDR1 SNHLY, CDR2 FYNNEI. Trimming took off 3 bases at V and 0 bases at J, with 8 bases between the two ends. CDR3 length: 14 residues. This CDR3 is CASSEGHPNYGYTF. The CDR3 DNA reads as TGTGCCAGCAGTGAGGGACATCCTAACTATGGCTACACCTTC.

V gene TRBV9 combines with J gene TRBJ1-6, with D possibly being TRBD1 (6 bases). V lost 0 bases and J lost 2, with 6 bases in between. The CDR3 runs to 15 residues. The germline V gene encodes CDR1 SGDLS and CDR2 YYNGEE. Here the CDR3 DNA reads TGTGCCAGCAGCGTAGAGGGGGCCTATAATTCACCCCTCCACTTT. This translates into CASSVEGAYNSPLHF.

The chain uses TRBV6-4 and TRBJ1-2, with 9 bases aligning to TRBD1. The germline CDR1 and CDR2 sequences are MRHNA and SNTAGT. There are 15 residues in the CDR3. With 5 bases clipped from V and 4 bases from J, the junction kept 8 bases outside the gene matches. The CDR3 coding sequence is TGTGCCAGCAGTCCGGAGGGACAGGGAGGCTATGGCTACACCTTC. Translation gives CASSPEGQGGYGYTF.

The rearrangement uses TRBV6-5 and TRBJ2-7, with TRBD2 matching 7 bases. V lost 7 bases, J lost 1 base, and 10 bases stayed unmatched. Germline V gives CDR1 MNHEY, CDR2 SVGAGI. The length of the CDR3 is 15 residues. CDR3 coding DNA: TGTGCCAGCACCGAAGGGGCCGGGGGGTCCTACGAGCAGTACTTC. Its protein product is CASTEGAGGSYEQYF.